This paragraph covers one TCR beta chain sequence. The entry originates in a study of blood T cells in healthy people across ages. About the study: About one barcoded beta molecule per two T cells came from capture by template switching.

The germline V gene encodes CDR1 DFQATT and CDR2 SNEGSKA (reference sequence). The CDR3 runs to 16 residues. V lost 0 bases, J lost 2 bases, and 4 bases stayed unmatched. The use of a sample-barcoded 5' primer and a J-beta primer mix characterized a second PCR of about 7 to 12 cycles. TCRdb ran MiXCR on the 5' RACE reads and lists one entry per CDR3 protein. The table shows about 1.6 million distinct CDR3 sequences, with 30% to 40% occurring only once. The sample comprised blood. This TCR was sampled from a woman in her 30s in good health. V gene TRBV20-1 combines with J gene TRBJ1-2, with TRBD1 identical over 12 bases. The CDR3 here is CSAREGGTGGNYGYTF. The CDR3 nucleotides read TGCAGTGCTAGAGAGGGGGGGACAGGGGGCAACTATGGCTACACCTTC.